The 15 T cell receptor beta chains listed next were all sequenced from one sample in a study of memory CD4+ T cells and cytomegalovirus serostatus. The repertoire was sequenced with immunoSEQ multiplex PCR; TCRdb's copy has only in-frame clones and lacks some. The repertoire holds approximately 52,000 clones, with around 80% as singletons. Single viable CD3+CD4+CD8-CD45RO+ cells were sorted as the memory CD4+ T cells. Sequencing used memory CD4+ T cells from blood. The source is an adult in good health and CMV-seronegative.

The CDR3 DNA follows: TGTGCCAGCAGCGCTCTAGCGGGGGGTTTGGGTGAGCAGTTCTTC. Protein product: CASSALAGGLGEQFF. The V gene is TRBV11-3, the J gene TRBJ2-1, with 11 bases lining up with TRBD2. The ends lost 5 bases at V and 9 bases at J; junction bases unmatched: 9. The CDR3 consists of 15 residues. Germline V lookup: CDR1 SGHNT, CDR2 YENEEA.

The rearrangement joins TRBV4-3 to TRBJ1-2, with D tentatively TRBD1 (5 bases). CDR1 LGHNA and CDR2 YSLEER come from the germline V gene. With 0 bases removed from V and 14 bases from J, the gap between germline ends came to 16 bases. CDR3 length equals 13 residues. The CDR3 coding sequence is TGCGCCAGCAGCCAAGATGTGGAGGGGACGAGTACCTTC. Amino acid sequence: CASSQDVEGTSTF.

The J gene is TRBJ1-4, the V gene TRBV10-1; no clear D. The CDR3 totals 15 residues. V gave up 6 bases and J gave up 5 bases, with 16 bases separating them. The germline V gene encodes CDR1 WNHNN and CDR2 SYGVQD (reference sequence). CDR3 nucleotides: TGCGCCAGCAGAGGATACTGGAAGCTAAATGAAAAACTGTTTTTT. It codes for CASRGYWKLNEKLFF.

J is TRBJ1-2 and V is TRBV9, with TRBD1 as a possible D gene (6 bases). The V and J ends lost 4 bases and 5 bases respectively, with 12 bases between them. The CDR3 is 13 residues long. Germline CDR1 is SGDLS and CDR2 is YYNGEE. Written as DNA, the CDR3 is TGTGCCAGCAGCCCGACAGGCATTTATGGCTACACCTTC. Translation: CASSPTGIYGYTF.

The chain carries TRBV14 and TRBJ1-2; 9 bases are shared with TRBD1. Germline V gene sequence: CDR1 SGHDN, CDR2 FVKESK. The CDR3 contains 14 residues. Losses at the gene ends were 1 base for V and 4 bases for J; bases not matched to a gene: 1. The CDR3 DNA sequence: TGTGCCAGCAGCCAAGGGACAGGGGCCTATGGCTACACCTTC. This encodes CASSQGTGAYGYTF.

V usage is TRBV19 and J usage is TRBJ1-1; D unresolved. The germline CDR1 and CDR2 sequences are LNHDA and SQIVND (reference sequence). Trimming left V 5 bases short and J 1 base short, with 11 bases between. The length of the CDR3 is 14 residues. Here the CDR3 reads CASSGWTANTEAFF. CDR3 in DNA: TGTGCCAGTAGTGGATGGACTGCGAACACTGAAGCTTTCTTT.

This chain connects TRBV7-2 to TRBJ1-5, with D tentatively TRBD1 (6 bases). CDR3 length: 15 amino acids. Trimming took 1 base from V and 6 from J, leaving 13 bases between them. Germline CDR1 and CDR2: SGHTA and FQGNSA. The DNA of the CDR3 is TGTGCCAGCAGCTTAGACTGGGGGCGTAGTCAGCCCCAGCATTTT. Protein product: CASSLDWGRSQPQHF.

The CDR3 loop reads CASSPSGGATQYF. In DNA form, the CDR3 reads TGCGCCAGCAGCCCTTCGGGCGGCGCGACCCAGTACTTC. J is TRBJ2-5 and V is TRBV5-1; D unresolved. Between the trimmed V and J ends, which lost 4 bases and 7 bases, there was a span of 14 bases. CDR1 and CDR2 (germline): SGHRS, YFSETQ. The CDR3 is made up of 13 amino acids.

J is TRBJ2-7 and V is TRBV5-4; a possible D gene is TRBD1 (5 bases). Germline lookup yields CDR1 SGHNT and CDR2 YYREEE (reference sequence). Trimming stripped 4 bases from V and 0 bases from J, with 23 bases between. CDR3 length: 18 amino acids. The CDR3 here is CASSEASWVQENSYEQYF. The CDR3 bases are TGTGCCAGCAGCGAGGCATCCTGGGTACAGGAGAACTCCTACGAGCAGTACTTC.

This sequence joins TRBV14 and TRBJ2-3; D unclear. The CDR3 consists of 15 residues. Trimming cost V 0 bases and J 0 bases, with 7 bases left between them. Germline V CDR1 and CDR2: SGHDN, FVKESK. CDR3 sequence reads: CASSQDLDSTDTQYF. The CDR3 DNA reads TGTGCCAGCAGCCAAGATTTAGACAGCACAGATACGCAGTATTTT. Filled out from reference TRBV14 and TRBJ2-3, the complete variable domain reads EAGVTQFPSHSVIEKGQTVTLRCDPISGHDNLYWYRRVMGKEIKFLLHFVKESKQDESGMPNNRFLAERTGGTYSTLKVQPAELEDSGVYFCASSQDLDSTDTQYFGPGTRLTVL.

V and J are TRBV6-4 and TRBJ1-1, with D possibly being TRBD1 (5 bases). Germline assignment: CDR1 MRHNA and CDR2 SNTAGT. Trimming pared 3 bases from V and 0 bases from J, leaving 14 bases between. The CDR3 runs 16 residues. CDR3 nucleotides: TGTGCCAGCAGTGATCCCCCTCAGACAGTGAACACTGAAGCTTTCTTT. Translating gives CASSDPPQTVNTEAFF.

The chain is built from TRBV6-5 and TRBJ2-1, with D tentatively TRBD2 (6 bases). CDR3 length: 11 amino acids. The germline gives CDR1 MNHEY, CDR2 SVGAGI. V was trimmed by 2 bases and J by 12 bases, leaving 8 bases between them. CDR3 residues: CASSYPGAQFF. For the CDR3, the DNA is TGTGCCAGCAGTTACCCGGGAGCGCAGTTCTTC.

J is TRBJ1-5 and V is TRBV5-6; perhaps TRBD1 as D (6 bases). Germline assignment: CDR1 SGHDT and CDR2 YYEEEE. V was pared by 0 bases and J by 3 bases, with 10 bases between. The CDR3 loop spans 15 amino acids. As DNA, the CDR3 is TGTGCCAGCAGCTTGGGGACAGTAACCAATCAGCCCCAGCATTTT. Translating it yields CASSLGTVTNQPQHF.

V is TRBV5-6 and J is TRBJ1-6, with 7 bases fitting TRBD1. Trimming cost V 1 base and J 9 bases; bases outside gene matches: 4. Germline lookup yields CDR1 SGHDT and CDR2 YYEEEE. The CDR3 contains 14 residues. The CDR3 loop reads CASSLRQGSSPLHF. CDR3 nucleotides: TGTGCCAGCAGCTTGCGACAGGGCTCTTCACCCCTCCACTTT.

This clone showed up just a few times. This chain links TRBV10-3 with TRBJ2-7; D could derive from TRBD1 or TRBD2 (5 bases each). V dropped 5 bases and J dropped 2 bases, with 13 bases sitting between them. The CDR3 length is 14 residues. Germline-derived CDR1 and CDR2 are ENHRY and SYGVKD. This CDR3 is CAISPGRLTYEQYF. CDR3 coding DNA: TGTGCCATCAGTCCGGGACGCCTAACCTACGAGCAGTACTTC.